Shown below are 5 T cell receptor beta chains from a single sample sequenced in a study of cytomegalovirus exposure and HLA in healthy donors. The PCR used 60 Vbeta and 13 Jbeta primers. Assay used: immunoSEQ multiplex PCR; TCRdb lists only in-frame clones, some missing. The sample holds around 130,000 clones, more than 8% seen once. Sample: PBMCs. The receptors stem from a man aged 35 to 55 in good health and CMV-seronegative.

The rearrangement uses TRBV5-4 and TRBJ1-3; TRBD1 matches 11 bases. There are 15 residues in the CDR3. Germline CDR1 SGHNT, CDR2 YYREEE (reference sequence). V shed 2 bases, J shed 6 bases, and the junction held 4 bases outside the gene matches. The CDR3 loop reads CASSFRDRGANTIYF. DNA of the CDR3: TGTGCCAGCAGCTTTCGGGACAGGGGGGCAAACACCATATATTTT.

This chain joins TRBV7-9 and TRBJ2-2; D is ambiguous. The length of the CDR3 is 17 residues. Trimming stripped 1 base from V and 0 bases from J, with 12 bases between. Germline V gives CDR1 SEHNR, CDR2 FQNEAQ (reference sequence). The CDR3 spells CASSLGHVNANTGELFF. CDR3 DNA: TGTGCCAGCAGCTTAGGGCATGTGAACGCGAACACCGGGGAGCTGTTTTTT. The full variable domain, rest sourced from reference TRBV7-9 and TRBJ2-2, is DTGVSQNPRHKITKRGQNVTFRCDPISEHNRLYWYRQTLGQGPEFLTYFQNEAQLEKSRLLSDRFSAERPKGSFSTLEIQRTEQGDSAMYLCASSLGHVNANTGELFFGEGSRLTVL.

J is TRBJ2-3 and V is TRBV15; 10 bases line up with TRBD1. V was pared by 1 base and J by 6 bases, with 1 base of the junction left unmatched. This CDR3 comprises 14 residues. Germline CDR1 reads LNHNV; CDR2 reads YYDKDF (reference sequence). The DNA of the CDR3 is TGTGCCACCAGCAGAGCGGGACAGGGGGATACGCAGTATTTT. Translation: CATSRAGQGDTQYF.

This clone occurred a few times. The DNA for the CDR3 is TGTGCCAGCAGCCGCGAGGTAGCGGCCAGCACAGATACGCAGTATTTT. Translating it yields CASSREVAASTDTQYF. This chain joins TRBV9 and TRBJ2-3; tentatively, D is TRBD2 (6 bases). The V and J ends lost 4 bases and 0 bases respectively, with 15 bases between them. This CDR3 spans 16 amino acids. The V gene's germline CDR1 is SGDLS and CDR2 YYNGEE. Full variable domain (missing parts from reference TRBV9 and TRBJ2-3): DSGVTQTPKHLITATGQRVTLRCSPRSGDLSVYWYQQSLDQGLQFLIQYYNGEERAKGNILERFSAQQFPDLHSELNLSSLELGDSALYFCASSREVAASTDTQYFGPGTRLTVL.

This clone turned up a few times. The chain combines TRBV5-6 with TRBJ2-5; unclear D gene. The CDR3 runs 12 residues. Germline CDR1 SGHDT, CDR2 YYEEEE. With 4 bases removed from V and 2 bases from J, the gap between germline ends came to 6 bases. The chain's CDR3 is CASSTGQETQYF. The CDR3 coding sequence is TGTGCCAGCAGCACCGGGCAAGAGACCCAGTACTTC.